This T cell receptor beta chain came from a study of T-cell memory formation after mild COVID-19. General study results and limits: Cross-reactive memory apparently joined, as some responding clones appeared in pre-infection memory.

The CDR3 is made up of 18 amino acids. Trimming took off 0 bases at V and 8 bases at J, with 22 bases between the two ends. TCRdb called the 5' RACE reads again in MiXCR, with one record for every CDR3 protein. The data contain 140,000 to 150,000 distinct CDR3 sequences, roughly 6.3% of them singletons. In regard to this clonotype: The antigen is not known.

This chain links TRBV12-3 or TRBV12-4 with TRBJ1-4; D not certain. The sequenced material came from PBMCs or a T cell subset sorted from them (not recorded which). This sequence was found in an adult woman who had mild COVID-19 (a few samples of this study predate the infection). Cell type and time point are not known. The CDR3 loop reads CASSLALELEFGREKLFF. CDR3 bases: TGTGCCAGCAGTTTAGCGCTCGAGCTAGAGTTTGGTAGGGAAAAACTGTTTTTT.